The source of this T cell receptor (beta chain) is a study of T cell responses to AZD1222 COVID-19 vaccine. Turning to the study itself: Second-dose schedules of about 4 or about 12 weeks were combined.

This clone showed up just a few times. What it binds is not known. This CDR3 region has 18 residues. The V end was cut by 1 base, the J end by 1 base, with 19 bases between. The germline gives CDR1 MNHEY, CDR2 SMNVEV (reference sequence). The protocol was immunoSEQ multiplex PCR, while the TCRdb copy is restricted to in-frame clones and leaves out a portion. The sample holds 85,000 to 110,000 clones, 80% to 95% seen once. Whole-study findings and limits: Among those given AZD1222, only six were seropositive at baseline. Every sample of the repertoires postdated the peak T cell response. The donors showed a predominance of white British ancestry and of females, with possible underestimation of clonal diversity.

The clonotype was recovered from an adult in good health. Sequencing was performed on peripheral blood, taken on day 0 of AZD1222 vaccination. The chain recombines TRBV27 with TRBJ1-1; D is possibly TRBD1 (6 bases). The CDR3 bases are TGTGCCAGCAGTTTATTTTCCAGGGGCGCGGGGAGGAACACTGAAGCTTTCTTT. This encodes CASSLFSRGAGRNTEAFF.